The 15 T cell receptor beta chains given below trace back to one sample, sequenced in a study of graft-versus-host responses after intestinal transplantation. No antigen has been identified for these receptors. Measured with immunoSEQ multiplex PCR; TCRdb has only the in-frame clones, and not every one. The sample has around 100,000 clones, 80% to 95% seen once; the top ten hold 1.2%. The sample here was unstimulated CD8+ T cells sorted from spleen or lymph node cells, taken before intestinal transplant. These receptors came from a human donor who received an intestinal transplant.

The chain couples TRBV2 to TRBJ2-1; TRBD2 matches at 7 bases. This CDR3 spans 16 amino acids. CDR1 and CDR2 from the germline V gene are SNHLY and FYNNEI. The V and J ends lost 0 bases and 1 base, in that order; junction bases with no gene match: 3. The CDR3 DNA is TGTGCCAGCAGTGAAGCGGGCGGGGGATCCTACAATGAGCAGTTCTTC. It translates to CASSEAGGGSYNEQFF.

The chain combines TRBV5-1 with TRBJ2-1; 9 bases align to TRBD1. The V gene end was trimmed by 4 bases and the J gene end by 15 bases; junction bases not matched to a gene: 5. This CDR3 has 11 amino acids. Germline CDR1 is SGHRS and CDR2 is YFSETQ. The DNA for the CDR3 is TGCGCCAGCAGCCTGGGACAGGGACCGTTCTTC. This gives the protein CASSLGQGPFF.

This clone was observed a single time. The rearrangement links TRBV19 to TRBJ2-7, with TRBD2 matching over 10 bases. This CDR3 is built from 14 residues. The germline gives CDR1 LNHDA, CDR2 SQIVND (reference sequence). Losses at the gene ends were 5 bases for V and 6 bases for J; bases not matched to a gene: 7. The CDR3 sequence is CASSRAGGQAEQYF. In nucleotides, the CDR3 is TGTGCCAGTAGTCGAGCGGGGGGGCAGGCCGAGCAGTACTTC.

This sequence joins TRBV27 and TRBJ2-1; no firm D call. Trimming cost V 2 bases and J 2 bases, with 10 bases left between them. This CDR3 comprises 15 residues. Germline values: CDR1 MNHEY, CDR2 SMNVEV (reference sequence). The CDR3 region has the DNA TGTGCCAGCAGTTTAAACGAAATGCCCTACAATGAGCAGTTCTTC. Translated: CASSLNEMPYNEQFF.

This clone was observed once. The V call is TRBV21-1, the J call TRBJ2-7; the table's D call, TRBD1, was not checked against the DNA. TRBV21-1 is shown as a pseudogene. The CDR3 extends over 12 amino acids. CDR3 region: CASSKDRWEQYF. In nucleotides, the CDR3 is TGTGCCAGCAGCAAAGACAGGTGGGAGCAGTACTTC.

The chain is built from TRBV7-9 and TRBJ1-1; tentatively, D is TRBD1 (5 bases). V gave up 7 bases and J gave up 8 bases, with 17 bases separating them. There are 13 residues in the CDR3. CDR1 SEHNR and CDR2 FQNEAQ come from the germline V gene (reference sequence). The CDR3 region has the DNA TGTGCCAGCACCCTTGGGGAGGAGGGGGAAGCTTTCTTT. It is translated as CASTLGEEGEAFF.

This chain links TRBV5-8 with TRBJ1-6; no clear D gene. The CDR3 sequence is 15 residues long. Germline assignment: CDR1 SGHTS and CDR2 YDEGEE. V lost 4 bases to trimming and J lost 8 bases, with 16 bases between them. The CDR3 is CASSPGIFIDSPLHF. The CDR3 DNA sequence: TGTGCCAGCAGCCCCGGTATTTTTATCGATTCACCCCTCCACTTT.

V is TRBV7-8 and J is TRBJ1-1; D not resolved. Deletions cut 5 bases from V and 0 bases from J, with 16 bases between. In germline, CDR1 is SGHVS, CDR2 FQNEAQ. The CDR3 extends over 16 amino acids. The CDR3 nucleotides read TGTGCCAGCAGCCCGACCGTGGCAGCAATGAACACTGAAGCTTTCTTT. It translates to CASSPTVAAMNTEAFF.

This chain links TRBV6-5 with TRBJ1-2; 8 positions agree with TRBD1. The CDR3 has 15 residues. V gave up 0 bases and J gave up 6 bases; unmatched junction bases: 6. From germline, CDR1 is MNHEY and CDR2 SVGAGI. As DNA, the CDR3 is TGTGCCAGCAGTTACTCGAAGGCAGGGGGCAATGGCTACACCTTC. Translated: CASSYSKAGGNGYTF.

V gene TRBV7-8 combines with J gene TRBJ1-1; D remains unclear. Trimming stripped 5 bases from V and 7 bases from J, with 8 bases between. The germline CDR1 and CDR2 sequences are SGHVS and FQNEAQ. The CDR3 is 11 amino acids. CDR3 in amino acids: CASSTDFEAFF. CDR3 DNA sequence: TGTGCCAGCAGCACCGATTTTGAAGCTTTCTTT. Supplemented by reference TRBV7-8 and TRBJ1-1, the full variable domain reads GAGVSQSPRYKVAKRGQDVALRCDPISGHVSLFWYQQALGQGPEFLTYFQNEAQLDKSGLPSDRFFAERPEGSVSTLKIQRTQQEDSAVYLCASSTDFEAFFGQGTRLTVV.

The table lists this clone with a count of one. CDR3 coding DNA: TGTGCCAGCAGCTTGGGGTATAGCAATCAGCCCCAGCATTTT. Translation gives CASSLGYSNQPQHF. V usage is TRBV5-5 and J usage is TRBJ1-5; D not certain. V was cut by 0 bases and J by 0 bases, with 4 bases left in between. Germline V gives CDR1 SGHKS, CDR2 YYEKEE (reference sequence). The CDR3 runs to 14 residues.

The chain uses TRBV7-8 and TRBJ1-2, with a tentative D call TRBD1 (5 bases). Germline V lookup: CDR1 SGHVS, CDR2 FQNEAQ. This CDR3 has 15 residues. Trimming stripped 10 bases from V and 4 bases from J, with 22 bases between. The CDR3 loop reads CATSGRGEIFYGYTF. The CDR3 nucleotides read TGTGCCACCTCCGGACGGGGGGAAATTTTCTATGGCTACACCTTC.

The chain recombines TRBV27 with TRBJ2-7, with TRBD2 matching 8 bases. The length of the CDR3 is 15 residues. Trimming cost V 3 bases and J 1 base; bases outside gene matches: 5. Looked up from germline, CDR1 is MNHEY and CDR2 is SMNVEV (reference sequence). CDR3 residues: CASSFGGGGSYEQYF. For the CDR3, the DNA is TGTGCCAGCAGTTTCGGGGGGGGAGGTTCCTACGAGCAGTACTTC.

The chain combines TRBV10-2 with TRBJ2-1; 10 nucleotides align to TRBD2. V trimming: 9 bases; J trimming: 3 bases; junction bases outside the gene matches: 5. Per germline, CDR1 WSHSY and CDR2 SAAADI. The CDR3 runs 14 residues. For the CDR3, the DNA is TGCGCCAGTACAACTAGCGGGGTCTACAATGAGCAGTTCTTC. Protein product: CASTTSGVYNEQFF.

The CDR3 DNA reads as TGTGCCAGCAGCTTAGAGGCAGCGAACTATGGCTACACCTTC. It is translated as CASSLEAANYGYTF. The chain carries TRBV7-9 and TRBJ1-2; D is unclear. The CDR3 extends over 14 amino acids. The V gene lost 1 base and the J gene lost 2 bases, with 8 bases spanning the gap. Germline CDR1 and CDR2: SEHNR and FQNEAQ (reference sequence).